The 5 T cell receptor beta chains presented below share a single source sample, sequenced in a study of T-cell memory formation after mild COVID-19. TCRdb independently ran MiXCR on the 5' RACE reads; one entry per CDR3 protein. The sample holds 500,000 to 650,000 distinct CDR3 sequences, roughly 21% seen once. The specimen was PBMCs or a T cell subset sorted from them (not recorded which). The receptors were sampled from an adult woman who had mild COVID-19 (a few samples of this study predate the infection). Cell type and time point are not known.

This clonotype occurred a few times. The genes are TRBV7-9 and TRBJ1-1; D uncertain. CDR1 and CDR2 (germline): SEHNR, FQNEAQ (reference sequence). The V end lost 4 bases, the J end lost 1 base, and 10 bases lay between the germline ends. This CDR3 has 14 residues. The DNA for the CDR3 is TGTGCCAGCAGCTCCCCAACACAGAACACTGAAGCTTTCTTT. The encoded protein is CASSSPTQNTEAFF.

The chain employs TRBV18 and TRBJ2-1; D not certain. Per the germline V gene, CDR1 is KGHSH and CDR2 is LQKENI. This CDR3 has 16 residues. Trimming left V 3 bases short and J 3 bases short, with 15 bases between. CDR3 DNA: TGTGCCAGCTCACCGACGCGACTGGAAGGCTACAATGAGCAGTTCTTC. The encoded protein is CASSPTRLEGYNEQFF.

This clonotype has more than one count but fewer than ten. The V call is TRBV5-1, the J call TRBJ2-1, with TRBD2 matching over 7 bases. The V gene end was trimmed by 2 bases and the J gene end by 0 bases; junction bases not matched to a gene: 5. Looked up from germline, CDR1 is SGHRS and CDR2 is YFSETQ. The CDR3 has 16 residues. This CDR3 is CASSFTLAASYNEQFF. Written as DNA, the CDR3 is TGCGCCAGCAGCTTTACCCTAGCGGCCTCCTACAATGAGCAGTTCTTC.

In its sample, this clonotype was seen a few times. V usage is TRBV20-1 and J usage is TRBJ2-3; D remains unclear. The ends were cut back, 6 bases at V and 0 bases at J, with 16 bases in the middle. This CDR3 is 15 amino acids long. Germline V lookup: CDR1 DFQATT, CDR2 SNEGSKA (reference sequence). CDR3 DNA: TGCAGTGCCAATCCCCATTCCCGGAGCACAGATACGCAGTATTTT. Encoded protein: CSANPHSRSTDTQYF.

This chain connects TRBV19 to TRBJ1-1; D may be TRBD1 (5 bases). V was pared by 5 bases and J by 2 bases, with 15 bases between. The CDR3 is made up of 15 amino acids. Germline assignment: CDR1 LNHDA and CDR2 SQIVND (reference sequence). CDR3 nucleotide sequence: TGTGCCAGTAGTGCGGCCACGACAGCCAACACTGAAGCTTTCTTT. It yields the protein CASSAATTANTEAFF.